This TCR beta chain was recovered during a study of breast tumors, draining lymph nodes, adjacent tissues. Study outcomes and limitations: Luminal-like breast cancer showed significantly greater tumor-nontumor repertoire similarity than basal-like breast cancer did. Data only fit, rather than demonstrated, lymph node origin of most tumor T cells.

Each CDR3 protein is one row after TCRdb ran MiXCR on the multiplex PCR reads. The data show 200,000 to 300,000 distinct CDR3 sequences, roughly 30% seen once. To note about this clonotype: The antigen is not known.

The CDR3 runs 16 residues. J gave up 7 bases and V 7 bases, and 17 bases lay outside the gene matches. Looked up from germline, CDR1 is MDHEN and CDR2 is SYDVKM. Breast cancer patients provided tissue from their axillary draining lymph nodes. The chain couples TRBV28 to TRBJ1-2, with 8 bases identical to TRBD1. The sequence derives from a female donor with breast cancer. Some clones in this sample may be carry-over from other donors' samples. The material sequenced was axillary lymph node tissue. The CDR3: CASTSPGGRTGSGYTF. CDR3 bases: TGTGCCAGCACTTCCCCGGGGGGCAGGACAGGGAGTGGCTACACCTTC.